The 18 T cell receptor beta chains below all came from one sample that was sequenced in a study of blood T cell repertoires in COVID-19. Method: immunoSEQ multiplex PCR; TCRdb's copy keeps in-frame clones and lacks some. The data show around 230,000 clones, 86% seen once. The sample consisted of PBMCs or T cells enriched from blood (not recorded which). These receptors all come from a woman aged 40 to 50 with acute COVID-19.

The chain employs TRBV3-1 (or the pseudogene TRBV3-2) and TRBJ1-2, with D maybe TRBD1 (5 bases). This CDR3 spans 15 amino acids. Trimming cost V 4 bases and J 4 bases, with 16 bases left between them. Germline V gene lookup returns CDR1 LGHDT and CDR2 YNNKEL (reference sequence). CDR3 amino acids: CASSPGQVPPYGYTF. Here the CDR3 DNA reads TGTGCCAGCAGCCCAGGGCAGGTGCCACCCTATGGCTACACCTTC.

This chain connects TRBV15 to TRBJ1-2; D may be TRBD1 (5 bases). The CDR3 is made up of 13 amino acids. The germline gives CDR1 LNHNV, CDR2 YYDKDF (reference sequence). Trimming took off 4 bases at V and 10 bases at J, with 16 bases between the two ends. DNA for the CDR3: TGTGCCACCAGCACAAAGACAGCCTTACTCTACACCTTC. As protein: CATSTKTALLYTF.

The DNA for the CDR3 is TGTGCCAGCAGGCCGGACAGGGCGAGTGTAAAACTGTTTTTT. It specifies CASRPDRASVKLFF. This rearrangement joins TRBV6-5 to TRBJ1-4; 8 bases fit TRBD1. Germline V CDR1 and CDR2: MNHEY, SVGAGI. The CDR3 is 14 residues long. J gave up 10 bases and V 6 bases, and 10 bases lay outside the gene matches.

The CDR3 region has the DNA TGTGCCAGCTCGCCGGGACAGGGGGGGTTTGAAGCTTTCTTT. Translated: CASSPGQGGFEAFF. V and J are TRBV2 and TRBJ1-1, with 11 bases fitting TRBD1. Trimming cost V 8 bases and J 7 bases; bases outside gene matches: 9. The germline CDR1 and CDR2 sequences are SNHLY and FYNNEI. The CDR3 runs 14 residues.

This clone was seen a single time. The chain combines TRBV27 with TRBJ2-6; D may be TRBD1 (6 bases). The CDR3 loop spans 15 amino acids. CDR1 and CDR2 from the germline V gene are MNHEY and SMNVEV (reference sequence). V dropped 11 bases and J dropped 2 bases, with 16 bases sitting between them. In DNA form, the CDR3 reads TGTGCCTGCTCCGGGACAAGCACTGGGGCCAACGTCCTGACTTTC. Translating gives CACSGTSTGANVLTF.

The J gene is TRBJ1-5, the V gene TRBV19, with D hard to call. Germline V CDR1 and CDR2: LNHDA, SQIVND (reference sequence). Trimming pared 4 bases from V and 1 base from J, leaving 11 bases between. This CDR3 spans 15 amino acids. CDR3 amino acids: CASSTEYPSNQPQHF. In DNA form, the CDR3 reads TGTGCCAGTAGTACGGAGTACCCCAGCAATCAGCCCCAGCATTTT. The variable domain in full, with the rest retrieved from reference TRBV19 and TRBJ1-5, is DGGITQSPKYLFRKEGQNVTLSCEQNLNHDAMYWYRQDPGQGLRLIYYSQIVNDFQKGDIAEGYSVSREKKESFPLTVTSAQKNPTAFYLCASSTEYPSNQPQHFGDGTRLSIL.

A few counts support this clone. V usage is TRBV7-9 and J usage is TRBJ1-1; D unresolved. Germline V gene sequence: CDR1 SEHNR, CDR2 FQNEAQ (reference sequence). This CDR3 spans 13 amino acids. V lost 1 base to trimming and J lost 5 bases, with 8 bases between them. CDR3 amino acids: CASSLDQRTEAFF. The CDR3 nucleotides read TGTGCCAGCAGCTTAGACCAGCGGACTGAAGCTTTCTTT.

The chain combines TRBV6-5 with TRBJ1-1, with D possibly being TRBD1 (6 bases). Trimming stripped 4 bases from V and 1 base from J, with 10 bases between. The CDR3 loop spans 14 amino acids. Germline V lookup: CDR1 MNHEY, CDR2 SVGAGI. CDR3 sequence: CASSSDSTNTEAFF. Here the CDR3 DNA reads TGTGCCAGCAGTTCGGACAGCACGAACACTGAAGCTTTCTTT.

This chain links TRBV4-1 with TRBJ1-6, with D maybe TRBD1 (6 bases). This CDR3 spans 18 amino acids. V was shortened by 0 bases and J by 5 bases, with 17 bases between the two germline ends. Per the germline V gene, CDR1 is MGHRA and CDR2 is YSYEKL. CDR3 nucleotide sequence: TGCGCCAGCAGCCAAGATCGGGCAGGGGTGAATAATAATTCACCCCTCCACTTT. Encoded protein: CASSQDRAGVNNNSPLHF.

This chain uses TRBV24-1 with TRBJ1-1; no clear D. The CDR3 consists of 13 residues. Germline V gene sequence: CDR1 KGHDR, CDR2 SFDVKD. V lost 3 bases and J 2 bases, leaving 6 bases between the germline ends. The DNA for the CDR3 is TGTGCCACCAGTGATCTCGGTAACACTGAAGCTTTCTTT. Amino acids: CATSDLGNTEAFF.

The sample holds one count of this clone. V and J are TRBV30 and TRBJ1-2; a weak D match, TRBD1 (5 bases). In germline, CDR1 is GTSNPN, CDR2 SVGIG (reference sequence). The ends were cut back, 5 bases at V and 6 bases at J, with 13 bases in the middle. This CDR3 comprises 12 residues. This chain's CDR3 is CAWRRGMHGYTF. CDR3 sequence (DNA): TGTGCCTGGCGTAGGGGAATGCATGGCTACACCTTC. The full variable domain, completed using reference TRBV30 and TRBJ1-2, is SQTIHQWPATLVQPVGSPLSLECTVEGTSNPNLYWYRQAAGRGLQLLFYSVGIGQISSEVPQNLSASRPQDRQFILSSKKLLLSDSGFYLCAWRRGMHGYTFGSGTRLTVV.

V is TRBV5-1 and J is TRBJ1-2; no reliable D call. V was trimmed by 1 base and J by 5 bases, leaving 15 bases between them. In germline, CDR1 is SGHRS, CDR2 YFSETQ. The CDR3 is 15 residues long. The CDR3: CASSLSGGGGYGYTF. CDR3 nucleotide sequence: TGCGCCAGCAGCTTGTCGGGCGGTGGAGGTTATGGCTACACCTTC. The whole variable domain, filled in from reference TRBV5-1 and TRBJ1-2, reads KAGVTQTPRYLIKTRGQQVTLSCSPISGHRSVSWYQQTPGQGLQFLFEYFSETQRNKGNFPGRFSGRQFSNSRSEMNVSTLELGDSALYLCASSLSGGGGYGYTFGSGTRLTVV.

The chain employs TRBV3-1 (or the pseudogene TRBV3-2) and TRBJ1-5, with 7 nucleotides matching TRBD1. V was pared by 1 base and J by 3 bases, with 3 bases of the junction left unmatched. Germline CDR1 reads LGHDT; CDR2 reads YNNKEL (reference sequence). The CDR3 runs 15 residues. This CDR3 reads CASSQGTGSNQPQHF. Written as DNA, the CDR3 is TGTGCCAGCAGCCAAGGGACAGGTTCCAATCAGCCCCAGCATTTT.

This chain uses TRBV27 with TRBJ1-4, with D perhaps TRBD1 (6 bases). With 6 bases removed from V and 12 bases from J, the gap between germline ends came to 14 bases. This CDR3 spans 12 amino acids. Germline assignment: CDR1 MNHEY and CDR2 SMNVEV (reference sequence). CDR3 sequence reads: CASSQGNGELFF. The CDR3 bases are TGTGCCAGCAGCCAGGGGAATGGGGAACTGTTTTTT.

V gene TRBV4-1 combines with J gene TRBJ1-6; D gene unclear. Trimming pared 3 bases from V and 3 bases from J, leaving 9 bases between. Germline-derived CDR1 and CDR2 are MGHRA and YSYEKL. The CDR3 sequence is 15 residues long. The CDR3 region has the DNA TGCGCCAGCAGCCACATCCCGGGCTATAATTCACCCCTCCACTTT. Translation gives CASSHIPGYNSPLHF.

The J gene is TRBJ1-6, the V gene TRBV18; 9 bases align to TRBD1. Germline lookup yields CDR1 KGHSH and CDR2 LQKENI. The junction had 7 bases not matched to a gene; V was cut back by 3 bases and J by 10 bases. CDR3 length: 15 residues. Written as DNA, the CDR3 is TGTGCCAGCTCACCGTCCGGGACAGGGAGCTCACCCCTCCACTTT. Its protein product is CASSPSGTGSSPLHF.

V usage is TRBV3-1 (or the pseudogene TRBV3-2) and J usage is TRBJ2-1; 12 bases line up with TRBD2. The CDR3 totals 20 residues. Germline V gene lookup returns CDR1 LGHDT and CDR2 YNNKEL (reference sequence). Trimming took 4 bases from V and 2 from J; bases not matched to a gene: 15. CDR3 bases: TGTGCCAGCAGCCCCCTCATCGGACTAGCGGGGAGACCCCCCTACAATGAGCAGTTCTTC. Protein sequence: CASSPLIGLAGRPPYNEQFF.

V usage is TRBV3-1 (or the pseudogene TRBV3-2) and J usage is TRBJ1-5, with no clear D. Germline CDR1 and CDR2: LGHDT and YNNKEL (reference sequence). The CDR3 spans 14 residues. V lost 0 bases and J lost 4, with 7 bases in between. The CDR3 region is CASSQEDQNQPQHF. The CDR3, as DNA: TGTGCCAGCAGCCAAGAAGATCAGAATCAGCCCCAGCATTTT.